The 5 T cell receptor beta chains below were found in one sample sequenced in a study of prognosis after radiotherapy for stage I lung cancer. Genomic DNA provided the template from which TCR beta CDR3 was amplified by two-round multiplex PCR. Primers specific to each TRBV and TRBJ gene were used in first-round PCR. From the multiplex PCR reads, TCRdb called clonotypes with MiXCR, one entry per CDR3 protein. The sample shows fewer than 40,000 distinct CDR3 sequences, around half of them seen only once. The sample here was PBMCs, taken before or after stereotactic body radiation therapy (not recorded which). The receptors originated from a donor aged 50 or older with non-small cell lung cancer.

CDR3 amino acids: CSARILEGGPEQYF. CDR3 bases: TGCAGTGCTAGAATTCTAGAGGGAGGTCCCGAGCAGTACTTC. The rearrangement joins TRBV20-1 to TRBJ2-7; TRBD2 might be the D (6 bases). The CDR3 extends over 14 amino acids. CDR1 is DFQATT, CDR2 SNEGSKA, per germline (reference sequence). The V gene lost 2 bases and the J gene lost 6 bases, with 17 bases spanning the gap.

With respect to this clonotype: This may come from a read error, since a much larger clone is one base off. The chain has TRBV20-1 and TRBJ2-5; D is ambiguous. CDR3 length: 12 residues. Trimming cost V 3 bases and J 5 bases, with 10 bases left between them. Germline assignment: CDR1 DFQATT and CDR2 SNEGSKA (reference sequence). CDR3 nucleotides: TGCAGTGCTAGTCTCAAGATTGAGACCCAGTACTTC. Translated, it gives CSASLKIETQYF.

Points on this clonotype: Compared with germline, one end of the junction differs, possibly owing to a read error. The CDR3 is CATEGRVDTEALF. Here the CDR3 DNA reads TGTGCCACAGAGGGACGGGTGGACACTGAAGCTTTATTT. V and J are TRBV19 and TRBJ1-1, with D possibly TRBD1 on 5 matching bases. The CDR3 length is 13 residues. The germline V gene encodes CDR1 LNHDA and CDR2 SQIVND (reference sequence).

This clonotype was observed many times. The V gene is TRBV7-9, the J gene TRBJ1-1, with a weak D call TRBD1 (5 bases). This CDR3 is built from 14 residues. Germline CDR1 reads SEHNR; CDR2 reads FQNEAQ (reference sequence). V dropped 3 bases and J dropped 4 bases, with 12 bases sitting between them. The CDR3 loop reads CASSFGGSSTEAFF. The CDR3 DNA sequence: TGTGCCAGCAGCTTTGGGGGTTCGTCCACTGAAGCTTTCTTT. Looking up the rest from reference TRBV7-9 and TRBJ1-1 gives the full variable domain: DTGVSQNPRHKITKRGQNVTFRCDPISEHNRLYWYRQTLGQGPEFLTYFQNEAQLEKSRLLSDRFSAERPKGSFSTLEIQRTEQGDSAMYLCASSFGGSSTEAFFGQGTRLTVV.

This clonotype has at least ten counts. The chain has TRBV2 and TRBJ2-7; 7 bases match TRBD2. The CDR3 extends over 13 amino acids. Looked up from germline, CDR1 is SNHLY and CDR2 is FYNNEI. The CDR3 is CSGGGASSYEQYF. The DNA of the CDR3 is TGTTCCGGGGGAGGGGCGAGCTCCTACGAGCAGTACTTC.